This T cell receptor beta chain was documented in a study of blood T cell repertoires in COVID-19. As processed by the authors: Cell counts per sample came from amplifying reference gene primers. The table came from immunoSEQ multiplex PCR; TCRdb's copy has only in-frame clones and leaves some out. Clone size and the V and J calls come from that table; the DNA yielded D and trimming. Seen here are 120,000 or so clones, around three quarters observed once, and the top ten hold roughly 7.5%. The germline V gene encodes CDR1 LGHDT and CDR2 YNNKEL (reference sequence). V lost 0 bases and J lost 15, with 12 bases in between. The CDR3 covers 12 residues.

The chain couples TRBV3-1 (or the pseudogene TRBV3-2) to TRBJ2-1; a weak D match, TRBD2 (7 bases). The sample taken for sequencing was peripheral blood. This sequence was found in a woman aged 60-70 years with acute or convalescent COVID-19. In DNA form, the CDR3 reads TGTGCCAGCAGCCAAGAACGGGGGGCAATGTTCTTC. It codes for CASSQERGAMFF.